Sequencing of this T cell receptor beta chain was carried out in a study of graft-versus-host responses after intestinal transplantation. For the study at large: Each of the recipients got a multivisceral, liver-intestinal, or isolated intestinal transplant. All recipients got anti-thymocyte globulin induction, then tacrolimus and steroids for 2 to 4 years.

The V and J ends lost 5 bases and 3 bases, in that order; junction bases with no gene match: 10. Per the germline V gene, CDR1 is SGHAT and CDR2 is FQNNGV. CDR3 size: 15 residues. Notes on this clone: Its antigen is unidentified.

Study-wide results and caveats: Recipient marrow showed GvH clones, some seen first in ileum or blood.

Using immunoSEQ multiplex PCR, the repertoire was profiled, and TCRdb retains in-frame clones only, with some absent. The sample has some 87,000 clones, 90% to 95% seen once. This receptor was obtained from a human donor who was the organ donor for an intestinal transplant. The specimen comprised unstimulated CD8+ T cells sorted from spleen or lymph node cells, sampled before transplant. The J gene is TRBJ2-7, the V gene TRBV11-2; 7 nucleotides align to TRBD2. This CDR3 is CASSPRLAAIYEQYF. CDR3 nucleotides: TGTGCCAGCAGCCCGCGCCTAGCGGCGATCTACGAGCAGTACTTC.